This section outlines one T cell receptor (beta chain) sequence together with its context. The source of the sample is a study of blood T cell repertoires in COVID-19. Generated by immunoSEQ multiplex PCR, the TCRdb table keeps only in-frame clones and is missing some. The sample lists roughly 100,000 clones, approximately 89% occurring once. Germline loops: CDR1 LGHDT, CDR2 YNNKEL (reference sequence). V dropped 1 base and J dropped 5 bases, with 8 bases sitting between them. The CDR3 has 13 residues. This sequence joins TRBV3-1 (or the pseudogene TRBV3-2) and TRBJ1-1; D unresolved. Sequences were obtained from peripheral blood. The TCR comes from an elderly woman in a cohort sampled during active COVID-19. CDR3 nucleotides: TGTGCCAGCAGCCAAGTCTCTACTACTGAAGCTTTCTTT. It codes for CASSQVSTTEAFF.